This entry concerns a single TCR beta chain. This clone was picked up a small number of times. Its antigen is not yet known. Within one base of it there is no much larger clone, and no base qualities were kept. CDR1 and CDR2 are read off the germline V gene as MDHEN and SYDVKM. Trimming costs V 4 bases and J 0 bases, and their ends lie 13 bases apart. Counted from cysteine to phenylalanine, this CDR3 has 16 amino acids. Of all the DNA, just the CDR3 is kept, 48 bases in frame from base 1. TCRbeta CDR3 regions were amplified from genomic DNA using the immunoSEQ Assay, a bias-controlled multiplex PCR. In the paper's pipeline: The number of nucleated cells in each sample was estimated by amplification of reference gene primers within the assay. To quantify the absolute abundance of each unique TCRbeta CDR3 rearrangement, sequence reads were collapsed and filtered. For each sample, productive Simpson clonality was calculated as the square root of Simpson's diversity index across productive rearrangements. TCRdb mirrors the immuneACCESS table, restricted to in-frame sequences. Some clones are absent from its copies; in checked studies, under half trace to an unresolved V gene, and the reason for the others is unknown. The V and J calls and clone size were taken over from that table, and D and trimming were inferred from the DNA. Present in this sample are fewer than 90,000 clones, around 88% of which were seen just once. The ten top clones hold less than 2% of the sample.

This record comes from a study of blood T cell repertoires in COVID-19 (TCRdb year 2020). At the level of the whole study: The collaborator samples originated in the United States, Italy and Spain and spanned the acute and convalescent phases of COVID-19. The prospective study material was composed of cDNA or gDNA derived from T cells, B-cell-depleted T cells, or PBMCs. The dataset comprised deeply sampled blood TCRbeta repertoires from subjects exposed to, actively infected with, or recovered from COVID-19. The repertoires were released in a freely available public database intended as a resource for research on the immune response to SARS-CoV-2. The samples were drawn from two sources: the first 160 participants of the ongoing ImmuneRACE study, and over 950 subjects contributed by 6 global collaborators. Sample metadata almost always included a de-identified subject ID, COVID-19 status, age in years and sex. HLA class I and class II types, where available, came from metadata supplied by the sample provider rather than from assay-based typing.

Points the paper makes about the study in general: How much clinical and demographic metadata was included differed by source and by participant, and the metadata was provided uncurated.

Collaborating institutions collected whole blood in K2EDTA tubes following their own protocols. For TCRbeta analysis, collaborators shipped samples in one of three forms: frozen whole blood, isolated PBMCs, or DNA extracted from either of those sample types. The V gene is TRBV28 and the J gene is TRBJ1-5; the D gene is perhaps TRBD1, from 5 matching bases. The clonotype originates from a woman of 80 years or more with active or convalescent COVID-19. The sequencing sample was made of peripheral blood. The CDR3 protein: CASSSQQGHSNQPQHF. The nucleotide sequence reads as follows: TGTGCCAGCAGTTCCCAGCAGGGCCATAGCAATCAGCCCCAGCATTTT.